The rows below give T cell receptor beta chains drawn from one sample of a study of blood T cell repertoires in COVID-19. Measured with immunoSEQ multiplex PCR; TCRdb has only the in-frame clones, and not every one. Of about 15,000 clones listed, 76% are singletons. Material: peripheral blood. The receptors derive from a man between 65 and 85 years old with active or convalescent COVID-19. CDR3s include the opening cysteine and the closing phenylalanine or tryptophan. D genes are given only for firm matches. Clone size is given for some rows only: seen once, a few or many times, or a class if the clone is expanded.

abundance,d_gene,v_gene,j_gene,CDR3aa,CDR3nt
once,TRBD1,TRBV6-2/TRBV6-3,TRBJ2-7,CASSYTDRAEQYF,TGTGCCAGCAGTTACACCGACAGGGCCGAGCAGTACTTC
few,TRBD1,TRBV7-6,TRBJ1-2,CASSLEETGAHGYTF,TGTGCCAGCAGCTTAGAAGAGACAGGGGCTCATGGCTACACCTTC
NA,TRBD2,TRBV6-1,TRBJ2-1,CASSEQGTRREEQFF,TGTGCCAGCAGTGAACAGGGGACTAGAAGGGAAGAGCAGTTCTTC
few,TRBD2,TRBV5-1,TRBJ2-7,CASSLVERERSEQYF,TGCGCCAGCAGCTTGGTGGAGCGGGAGAGGAGCGAGCAGTACTTC
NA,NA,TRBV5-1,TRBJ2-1,CASSLQGASPNEQFF,TGCGCCAGCAGCTTGCAAGGGGCCAGCCCCAATGAGCAGTTCTTC
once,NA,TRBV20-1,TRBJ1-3,CSASQGSGNTIYF,TGCAGTGCTAGTCAGGGCTCTGGAAACACCATATATTTT
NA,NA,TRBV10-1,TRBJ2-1,CASSGQRSYNEQFF,TGCGCCAGCAGTGGACAGAGATCCTACAATGAGCAGTTCTTC
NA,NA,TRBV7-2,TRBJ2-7,CASSLEVASYEQYF,TGTGCCAGCAGCTTAGAAGTAGCTTCCTACGAGCAGTACTTC
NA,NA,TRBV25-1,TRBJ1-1,CASSEVGHIEAFF,TGTGCCAGCAGTGAAGTGGGACACATTGAAGCTTTCTTT
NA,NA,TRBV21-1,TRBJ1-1,CASGNPLATTIRTEAFF,TGTGCCAGCGGGAACCCCCTAGCTACAACAATTCGCACTGAAGCTTTCTTT
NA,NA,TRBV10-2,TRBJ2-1,CASRSAGSSYNEQFF,TGCGCCAGCAGATCTGCGGGGAGCTCCTACAATGAGCAGTTCTTC
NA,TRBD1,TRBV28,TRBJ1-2,CASSLAQGGNYGYTF,TGTGCCAGCAGTTTGGCACAGGGGGGAAACTATGGCTACACCTTC
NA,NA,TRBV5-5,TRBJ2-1,CASSLVIHGEQFF,TGTGCCAGCAGCTTGGTCATCCACGGTGAGCAGTTCTTC
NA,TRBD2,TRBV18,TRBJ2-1,CASSLGLAGGPNRFF,TGTGCCAGCTCACTAGGACTAGCGGGGGGCCCTAACCGGTTCTTC
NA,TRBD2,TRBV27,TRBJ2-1,CASSSTSGGNEQFF,TGTGCCAGCAGTTCGACTAGCGGGGGTAATGAGCAGTTCTTC
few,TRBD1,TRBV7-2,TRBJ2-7,CASSSYRGPQYEQYF,TGTGCCAGCAGCTCCTACAGGGGGCCTCAGTACGAGCAGTACTTC
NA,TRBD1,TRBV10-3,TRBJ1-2,CATAGQRTNYGYTF,TGTGCCACCGCGGGACAGAGGACTAACTATGGCTACACCTTC
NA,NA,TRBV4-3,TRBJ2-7,CASSQDQGYEQYF,TGCGCCAGCAGCCAAGATCAGGGTTACGAGCAGTACTTC
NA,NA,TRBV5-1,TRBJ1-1,CASSLAAGRGTEAFF,TGCGCCAGCAGCTTGGCCGCAGGCAGGGGCACTGAAGCTTTCTTT
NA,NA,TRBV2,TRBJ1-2,CASSELSEGGYTF,TGTGCCAGCAGTGAACTGTCAGAGGGTGGCTACACCTTC
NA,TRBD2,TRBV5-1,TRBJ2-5,CASSFLGTSGGETQYF,TGCGCCAGCAGCTTTTTAGGGACTAGCGGGGGGGAGACCCAGTACTTC
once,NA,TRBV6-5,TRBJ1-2,CASSSRGNSGYTF,TGTGCCAGCAGTTCGAGGGGGAACTCTGGCTACACCTTC
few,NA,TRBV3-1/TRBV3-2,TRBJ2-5,CASSQSQTQYF,TGTGCCAGCAGCCAGAGCCAGACCCAGTACTTC
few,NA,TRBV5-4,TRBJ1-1,CASSSEPTNTEAFF,TGTGCCAGCAGCTCCGAGCCAACGAACACTGAAGCTTTCTTT
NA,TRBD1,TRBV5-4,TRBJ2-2,CASSPPTGGGTGELFF,TGTGCCAGCAGCCCACCGACAGGGGGCGGAACCGGGGAGCTGTTTTTT
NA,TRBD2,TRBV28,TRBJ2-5,CASSRQGLAARGTQYF,TGTGCCAGCAGCCGCCAAGGACTAGCGGCCCGAGGGACCCAGTACTTC
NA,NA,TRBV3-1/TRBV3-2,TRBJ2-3,CASSQAQSSAGTDTQYF,TGTGCCAGCAGCCAAGCCCAATCTAGCGCCGGCACAGATACGCAGTATTTT
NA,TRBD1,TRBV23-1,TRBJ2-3,CASSQSRNPRGGEGASTDTQYF,TGCGCCAGCAGTCAATCGAGGAATCCCCGAGGGGGCGAGGGGGCCTCCACAGATACGCAGTATTTT
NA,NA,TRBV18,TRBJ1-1,CASSPERDTEAFF,TGTGCCAGCTCACCAGAGAGGGACACTGAAGCTTTCTTT
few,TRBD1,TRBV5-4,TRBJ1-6,CASSLGQGATLHF,TGTGCCAGCAGCTTGGGACAGGGTGCCACCCTCCACTTT
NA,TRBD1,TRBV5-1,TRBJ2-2,CASSFRGPGGELFF,TGCGCCAGCAGCTTCAGGGGGCCGGGCGGGGAGCTGTTTTTT
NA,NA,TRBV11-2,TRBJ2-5,CASSLQGWTLETQYF,TGTGCCAGCAGCTTACAGGGATGGACCTTAGAGACCCAGTACTTC
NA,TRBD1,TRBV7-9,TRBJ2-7,CASSLITTWGQGNGEQYF,TGTGCCAGCAGCTTAATCACAACTTGGGGACAGGGTAATGGCGAGCAGTACTTC
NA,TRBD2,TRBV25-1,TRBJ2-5,CASSELKAGQETQYF,TGTGCCAGCAGTGAATTAAAAGCGGGGCAAGAGACCCAGTACTTC
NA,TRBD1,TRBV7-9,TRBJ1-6,CASSSPNRDRQTPLHF,TGTGCCAGCAGCTCCCCTAACCGGGACAGGCAGACACCCCTCCACTTT
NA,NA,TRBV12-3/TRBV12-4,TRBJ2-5,CASSLRGETQYF,TGTGCCAGCAGTTTAAGGGGAGAGACCCAGTACTTC
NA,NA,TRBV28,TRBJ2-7,CASSFRYEQYF,TGTGCCAGCAGTTTTCGCTACGAGCAGTACTTC
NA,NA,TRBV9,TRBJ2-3,CASSAPSGTDTQYF,TGTGCCAGCAGCGCGCCTAGCGGCACAGATACGCAGTATTTT
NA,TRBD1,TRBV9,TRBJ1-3,CASSVRTGGSAGNTIYF,TGTGCCAGCAGCGTCAGGACAGGGGGGTCGGCTGGAAACACCATATATTTT
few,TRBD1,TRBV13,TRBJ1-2,CASSSPVIQGLRDYGYTF,TGTGCCAGCAGCTCCCCAGTGATACAGGGGTTGCGCGACTATGGCTACACCTTC
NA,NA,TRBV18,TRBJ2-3,CASHPGADTQYF,TGTGCCAGCCACCCAGGGGCAGATACGCAGTATTTT
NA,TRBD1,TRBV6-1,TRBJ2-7,CASSEGLGQGTYEQYF,TGTGCCAGCAGTGAAGGATTGGGACAGGGGACCTACGAGCAGTACTTC
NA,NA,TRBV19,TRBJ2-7,CASSIGRGPYEQYF,TGTGCCAGTAGTATTGGGCGGGGACCCTACGAGCAGTACTTC
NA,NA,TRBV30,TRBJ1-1,CAWSPLTPNTEAFF,TGTGCCTGGAGTCCCCTGACACCGAACACTGAAGCTTTCTTT
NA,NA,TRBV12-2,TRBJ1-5,CASPEGGGQPQHF,TGTGCAAGTCCCGAAGGGGGGGGTCAGCCCCAGCATTTT
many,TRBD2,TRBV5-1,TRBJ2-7,CASSLVTGGPGYEQYF,TGCGCCAGCAGCTTGGTCACGGGAGGGCCGGGGTACGAGCAGTACTTC
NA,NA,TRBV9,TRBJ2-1,CASSVGQYNEQFF,TGTGCCAGCAGCGTAGGGCAGTACAATGAGCAGTTCTTC
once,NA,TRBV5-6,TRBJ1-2,CASSDSYGYTF,TGTGCCAGCTCAGACAGCTATGGCTACACCTTC
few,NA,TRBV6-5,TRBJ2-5,CASRSGAANQETQYF,TGTGCCAGCAGGAGCGGTGCGGCTAACCAAGAGACCCAGTACTTC
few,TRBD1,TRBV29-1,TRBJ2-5,CSVAGTGGETQYF,TGCAGCGTGGCCGGGACAGGGGGAGAGACCCAGTACTTC
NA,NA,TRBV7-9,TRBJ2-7,CASAALGAGYEQYF,TGTGCCAGCGCCGCGTTGGGGGCCGGTTACGAGCAGTACTTC
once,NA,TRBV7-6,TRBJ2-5,CASSRGSVAAETQYF,TGTGCCAGCAGCCGGGGGTCGGTGGCGGCGGAGACCCAGTACTTC
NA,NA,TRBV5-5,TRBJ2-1,CASSLGSGASGEQFF,TGTGCCAGCAGCTTGGGTAGCGGTGCCTCTGGTGAGCAGTTCTTC
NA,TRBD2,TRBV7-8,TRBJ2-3,CASSFPAGGVTDTQYF,TGTGCCAGCAGCTTTCCAGCGGGGGGCGTCACAGATACGCAGTATTTT
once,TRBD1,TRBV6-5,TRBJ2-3,CASLRDSSTDTQYF,TGTGCCAGCTTACGGGACAGTAGCACAGATACGCAGTATTTT
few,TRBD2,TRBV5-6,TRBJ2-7,CASSFRTSGSTYEQYF,TGTGCCAGCAGCTTTCGGACTAGCGGGAGTACCTACGAGCAGTACTTC